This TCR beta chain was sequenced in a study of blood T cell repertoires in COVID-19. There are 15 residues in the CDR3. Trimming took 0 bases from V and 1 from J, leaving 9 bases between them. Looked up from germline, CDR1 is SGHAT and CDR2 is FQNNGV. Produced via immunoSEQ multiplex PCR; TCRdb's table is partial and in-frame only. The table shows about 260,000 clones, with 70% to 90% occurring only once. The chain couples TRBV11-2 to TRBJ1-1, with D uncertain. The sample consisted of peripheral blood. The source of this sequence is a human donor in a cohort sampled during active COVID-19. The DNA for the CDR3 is TGTGCCAGCAGCTTAGAGAGCATTGGGAACACTGAAGCTTTCTTT. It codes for CASSLESIGNTEAFF.